This TCR beta chain was recorded in a study of blood T cells in healthy people across ages. The use of a sample-barcoded 5' primer and a J-beta primer mix characterized a second PCR of about 7 to 12 cycles. TCRdb reanalysed the 5' RACE reads using MiXCR and keeps one entry per CDR3 protein. Among 850,000 to 1,000,000 distinct CDR3 sequences listed, around 49% were seen once. The CDR3 length is 15 residues. Germline CDR1 is MNHEY and CDR2 is SVGAGI. Trimming pared 1 base from V and 4 bases from J, leaving 13 bases between. The chain carries TRBV6-5 and TRBJ1-1; D may be TRBD1 (5 bases). The sequence came from a man between 25 and 39 years old in good health. Material for sequencing was blood. CDR3 sequence: CASSYLGGWGTEAFF. CDR3 in DNA: TGTGCCAGCAGTTACTTGGGGGGATGGGGCACTGAAGCTTTCTTT.